The 19 T cell receptor beta chains reported below all come from one sample, sequenced in a study of T cell changes during pregnancy in multiple sclerosis. Sequenced by immunoSEQ multiplex PCR; TCRdb stores in-frame clones only, minus some. There are about 69,000 clones in the sample; approximately 91% occur only once, and more than 1.3% lies in the top ten. Sample: peripheral blood, taken in the third trimester of pregnancy. The receptors derive from a female donor with multiple sclerosis, enrolled in a pregnancy study.

The DNA for the CDR3 is TGTGCCAGCAGCGGACAGTCCTACGAGCAGTACTTC. Amino acid sequence: CASSGQSYEQYF. The chain couples TRBV28 to TRBJ2-7; D is perhaps TRBD1 (6 bases). Germline V lookup: CDR1 MDHEN, CDR2 SYDVKM. The V and J ends lost 6 bases and 1 base respectively, with 7 bases between them. The CDR3 has 12 amino acids.

The chain has TRBV12-5 and TRBJ2-5, with 7 bases fitting TRBD2. Germline loops: CDR1 LGHNT, CDR2 FRNRAP. V shed 5 bases, J shed 2 bases, and the junction held 2 bases outside the gene matches. The CDR3 extends over 13 amino acids. CDR3 DNA sequence: TGTGCTAGTGGTAATAGCGGGCAAGAGACCCAGTACTTC. Its translation is CASGNSGQETQYF.

V is TRBV5-1 and J is TRBJ2-2; perhaps TRBD2 as D (7 bases). The CDR3 is 15 residues long. Looked up from germline, CDR1 is SGHRS and CDR2 is YFSETQ. Trimming removed 4 bases at V and 5 bases at J, with 15 bases between. CDR3: CASSPQGLITGELFF. The CDR3 region has the DNA TGCGCCAGCAGCCCACAGGGACTAATTACCGGGGAGCTGTTTTTT.

V is TRBV6-6 and J is TRBJ1-4; 9 bases fit TRBD1. Germline values: CDR1 MNHNY, CDR2 SVGAGI (reference sequence). V was pared by 6 bases and J by 4 bases, with 9 bases of the junction left unmatched. The CDR3 totals 16 residues. Here the CDR3 reads CASRTLQGAGNEKLFF. For the CDR3, the DNA is TGTGCCAGCAGAACTTTACAGGGGGCAGGTAATGAAAAACTGTTTTTT.

This chain connects TRBV30 to TRBJ1-2; tentatively, D is TRBD1 (5 bases). The CDR3 loop spans 13 amino acids. Germline CDR1 is GTSNPN and CDR2 is SVGIG (reference sequence). V lost 2 bases, J lost 11 bases, and 18 bases lay in between. This CDR3 is CAWSSTRTPRYTF. DNA of the CDR3: TGTGCCTGGAGTTCGACTCGGACACCCAGGTACACCTTC.

The chain employs TRBV5-1 and TRBJ2-2; unclear D gene. The CDR3 contains 17 residues. V gave up 0 bases and J gave up 0 bases, with 12 bases separating them. Germline CDR1 and CDR2: SGHRS and YFSETQ. The CDR3, as DNA: TGCGCCAGCAGCTTGGGGGCCAACATCGCGAACACCGGGGAGCTGTTTTTT. This gives the protein CASSLGANIANTGELFF.

Notes on this clone: The sample contains more than one DNA sequence encoding this CDR3. V usage is TRBV11-2 and J usage is TRBJ2-3, with 8 bases lining up with TRBD1. Germline-derived CDR1 and CDR2 are SGHAT and FQNNGV. The CDR3 consists of 15 residues. J lost 3 bases, V lost 1 base, and 3 bases had no gene match. The DNA of the CDR3 is TGTGCCAGCAGCTTAGGGCAGGGGGCAACAGATACGCAGTATTTT. Amino acid sequence: CASSLGQGATDTQYF.

This clone was seen only a few times. The chain employs TRBV7-8 and TRBJ1-2; D remains ambiguous. CDR1 SGHVS and CDR2 FQNEAQ come from the germline V gene. Between the trimmed V and J ends, which lost 1 base and 6 bases, there was a span of 18 bases. CDR3 length: 16 residues. The DNA for the CDR3 is TGTGCCAGCAGCTTAGTGGGTCCCCTTGGGGAGAATGGCTACACCTTC. Translation gives CASSLVGPLGENGYTF.

V is TRBV5-1 and J is TRBJ2-2, with D unresolved. This CDR3 has 13 residues. Germline assignment: CDR1 SGHRS and CDR2 YFSETQ. V was clipped by 6 bases and J by 6 bases, with 12 bases between them. CDR3 in amino acids: CASKLLLAGELFF. CDR3 bases: TGCGCCAGCAAACTCCTCTTGGCCGGGGAGCTGTTTTTT.

This sequence joins TRBV4-1 and TRBJ2-1; 8 bases match TRBD2. The junction had 10 bases not matched to a gene; V was cut back by 4 bases and J by 2 bases. CDR1 and CDR2 (germline): MGHRA, YSYEKL. This CDR3 is 17 amino acids long. Written as DNA, the CDR3 is TGCGCCAGCAGCCCTAGGGCCGGGGGGGCCCCCTACAATGAGCAGTTCTTC. Its protein product is CASSPRAGGAPYNEQFF.

This clone was detected a few times. The chain joins TRBV30 to TRBJ2-1, with 15 bases aligning to TRBD2. V was pared by 5 bases and J by 7 bases, with 3 bases of the junction left unmatched. The CDR3 totals 14 residues. The germline gives CDR1 GTSNPN, CDR2 SVGIG (reference sequence). DNA for the CDR3: TGTGCCTGGGCGGGACTAGCGGGGGGTAATGAGCAGTTCTTC. Translated, it gives CAWAGLAGGNEQFF.

The chain carries TRBV19 and TRBJ2-2; D gene uncertain. Looked up from germline, CDR1 is LNHDA and CDR2 is SQIVND (reference sequence). The CDR3 has 12 amino acids. The V end was cut by 5 bases, the J end by 3 bases, with 4 bases between. CDR3 region: CASSADTGELFF. In DNA form, the CDR3 reads TGTGCCAGTAGTGCGGACACCGGGGAGCTGTTTTTT. Supplemented by reference TRBV19 and TRBJ2-2, the full variable domain reads DGGITQSPKYLFRKEGQNVTLSCEQNLNHDAMYWYRQDPGQGLRLIYYSQIVNDFQKGDIAEGYSVSREKKESFPLTVTSAQKNPTAFYLCASSADTGELFFGEGSRLTVL.

V and J are TRBV7-3 and TRBJ1-3; 7 nucleotides agree with TRBD1. CDR3 length: 13 amino acids. The germline gives CDR1 SGHTA, CDR2 FQGTGA. Germline trimming cut 4 bases from V and 4 bases from J; bases unmatched to any gene: 1. CDR3 sequence reads: CASSSGQGNTIYF. CDR3 DNA sequence: TGTGCCAGCAGCTCGGGACAGGGAAACACCATATATTTT.

The CDR3 nucleotides are TGTGCCAGCAGCCCCGGGTCTAAGTATGAGCAGTTCTTC. Residues: CASSPGSKYEQFF. The V gene is TRBV7-2, the J gene TRBJ2-1; no reliable D call. Deletions cut 5 bases from V and 8 bases from J, with 13 bases between. Germline V gene lookup returns CDR1 SGHTA and CDR2 FQGNSA. The CDR3 is 13 residues long.

The V call is TRBV7-9, the J call TRBJ1-2; 7 nucleotides match TRBD1. Germline V lookup: CDR1 SEHNR, CDR2 FQNEAQ (reference sequence). V dropped 8 bases and J dropped 4; count of bases not matched to a gene: 10. The CDR3 sequence is 14 residues long. CDR3 DNA sequence: TGTGCCAGCCCCGGTCCGGGACAGAGCTATGGCTACACCTTC. Protein product: CASPGPGQSYGYTF.

CDR3 sequence reads: CASGLGVAGGLDEQFF. In nucleotides, the CDR3 is TGTGCTAGTGGTTTGGGGGTAGCGGGGGGTCTAGATGAGCAGTTCTTC. The chain has TRBV12-5 and TRBJ2-1, with TRBD2 matching 10 bases. CDR1 is LGHNT and CDR2 is FRNRAP in the germline V gene. The CDR3 consists of 16 residues. The J segment lost 8 bases and the V segment lost 1 base, leaving 8 bases of the junction unmatched. The entire variable domain, with the rest obtained from reference TRBV12-5 and TRBJ2-1, is as follows: DARVTQTPRHKVTEMGQEVTMRCQPILGHNTVFWYRQTMMQGLELLAYFRNRAPLDDSGMPKDRFSAEMPDATLATLKIQPSEPRDSAVYFCASGLGVAGGLDEQFFGPGTRLTVL.

This chain joins TRBV6-1 and TRBJ1-2; D unresolved. Looked up from germline, CDR1 is MNHNS and CDR2 is SASEGT. The length of the CDR3 is 15 residues. Trimming took 7 bases from V and 0 from J, leaving 15 bases between them. The CDR3 bases are TGTGCCAGCACCCTGGCGGCGGTCTCTAACTATGGCTACACCTTC. Translation gives CASTLAAVSNYGYTF.

This chain connects TRBV28 to TRBJ1-2; D gene uncertain. V shed 3 bases and J shed 4 bases, with 6 bases lying between them. Germline loops: CDR1 MDHEN, CDR2 SYDVKM. The CDR3 contains 12 residues. The CDR3 reads CASSFHSYGYTF. The CDR3, as DNA: TGTGCCAGCAGTTTCCACAGCTATGGCTACACCTTC.

The chain joins TRBV29-1 to TRBJ1-2; D ambiguous. The germline V gene encodes CDR1 SQVTM and CDR2 ANQGSEA. Trimming cost V 7 bases and J 2 bases, with 11 bases left between them. The CDR3 contains 12 residues. CDR3 sequence: CSGGSENYGYTF. CDR3 bases: TGCAGCGGAGGCTCCGAGAACTATGGCTACACCTTC.